A selection of T cell receptor beta chains follows, all from one sample in a study of cytomegalovirus exposure and HLA in healthy donors. Generated by immunoSEQ multiplex PCR, the TCRdb table keeps only in-frame clones and is missing some. Here the sample spans approximately 140,000 clones, 82% being singletons. Sequenced material: PBMCs. Receptor source: a male donor in good health and CMV-seronegative. Both conserved end residues are trimmed from each CDR3.

J	V	CDR3
TRBJ2-2	TRBV11-3	ASSLWPWREGQTGELF
TRBJ2-7	TRBV18	ASSPGGNYEQY
TRBJ1-1	TRBV7-3	ASSKTVYTEAF
TRBJ1-5	TRBV28	ASSLRGRFNQPQH
TRBJ1-1	TRBV5-6	ASSLGGGWGALRTEAF
TRBJ2-3	TRBV25-1	ASSLRASGTDTQY
TRBJ1-2	TRBV5-1	ASSLGGQGTSYGYT
TRBJ2-7	TRBV27	ASSPHPGSYEQY
TRBJ1-2	TRBV6-5	ASIPISDRKEGYT
TRBJ2-7	TRBV10-2	ASAQGAYEQY
TRBJ2-7	TRBV30	AWSVTSHYEQY
TRBJ2-5	TRBV2	ASSDGREKTGETQY
TRBJ2-7	TRBV10-1	ASSATTSSYEQY
TRBJ2-7	TRBV5-6	ASSTGESIYEQY
TRBJ2-1	TRBV19	ASSTAPFDEQF
TRBJ1-1	TRBV20-1	SALLRTEAF
TRBJ1-1	TRBV5-1	ASSFAGDRTEAF
TRBJ1-1	TRBV6-1	ASSYEVRYTEAF
TRBJ2-7	TRBV27	ASRRTSESYEQY
TRBJ2-1	TRBV5-1	ASRLANEQF
TRBJ1-1	TRBV9	ASTPGTGSTEAF
TRBJ2-3	TRBV30	AWSGTGGQDTQY
TRBJ2-7	TRBV27	ASSYRVGEQY
TRBJ1-4	TRBV30	AWSVGITNEKLF
TRBJ2-6	TRBV30	AWGEDSGANVLT
TRBJ1-5	TRBV18	ASSEGGGQPQH
TRBJ2-1	TRBV2	ASRVAGANNEQF
TRBJ2-3	TRBV2	ASRRRFTDTQY
TRBJ1-5	TRBV10-1	ASSEQINQPQH
TRBJ2-7	TRBV20-1	SGGTLKQY
TRBJ2-1	TRBV6-6	ASTPGDLEQF
TRBJ1-2	TRBV19	ASNTGGNYGYT
TRBJ2-7	TRBV30	ACRALPLYEQY
TRBJ2-7	TRBV6-5	ASSWGQGVYEQY
TRBJ2-1	TRBV4-1	ASSEVNLISYNEQF
TRBJ2-7	TRBV18	ASSPPTGAYEQY
TRBJ2-2	TRBV5-4	ASSLGTGITGELF
TRBJ2-2	TRBV7-9	ASRDPGLGLTGELF
TRBJ2-1	TRBV6-4	ASSDGLTSYNEQF
TRBJ2-1	TRBV7-2	AAIQGRDEQF
TRBJ2-3	TRBV12-5	ASGFQGTDTQY
TRBJ2-1	TRBV10-2	AMSSGSSYNEQF
TRBJ2-1	TRBV5-1	ASSGPSGINNEQF
TRBJ2-7	TRBV7-2	ASSLAGLAEQY
TRBJ2-5	TRBV27	ASSSIDRSKETQY
TRBJ2-2	TRBV27	ASSTRTGRDTGELF
TRBJ2-3	TRBV4-1	ASSRDTTDTQY
TRBJ2-7	TRBV7-2	ASRQGGQSYEQY